This passage covers 4 T cell receptor beta chains from one sample sequenced in a study of cytomegalovirus exposure and HLA in healthy donors. With 60 Vbeta and 13 Jbeta primers, the PCR was carried out. Clones were sequenced by immunoSEQ multiplex PCR, and TCRdb holds only the in-frame ones, with some missing. The sample lists about 110,000 clones, approximately 80% occurring once. The sequencing sample was made of PBMCs. The receptors shown here come from a woman aged 55-70 years in good health and CMV-seropositive.

This clone came up a few times. The rearrangement uses TRBV28 and TRBJ1-3; D ambiguous. V lost 6 bases and J lost 1, with 16 bases in between. Germline loops: CDR1 MDHEN, CDR2 SYDVKM. The CDR3 consists of 16 residues. The CDR3 DNA sequence: TGTGCCAGCAGACTCTACAGCAGAAGTTCTGGAAACACCATATATTTT. Encoded protein: CASRLYSRSSGNTIYF.

The chain recombines TRBV19 with TRBJ1-2; D not resolved. CDR1 is LNHDA and CDR2 is SQIVND in the germline V gene (reference sequence). The CDR3 spans 14 residues. Trimming cost V 7 bases and J 2 bases, with 14 bases left between them. The CDR3 region has the DNA TGTGCCAGTAATCCGATCACAGAGAACTATGGCTACACCTTC. This gives the protein CASNPITENYGYTF.

This chain uses TRBV5-1 with TRBJ2-3; 11 bases are a match to TRBD1. The CDR3 totals 15 residues. CDR1 is SGHRS, CDR2 YFSETQ, per germline. V dropped 4 bases and J dropped 3; count of bases not matched to a gene: 4. CDR3 sequence reads: CASSQGQGATDTQYF. CDR3 DNA: TGCGCCAGCAGCCAAGGACAGGGGGCTACAGATACGCAGTATTTT.

The chain uses TRBV7-9 and TRBJ2-1; D may be TRBD2 (6 bases). Between the trimmed V and J ends, which lost 5 bases and 7 bases, there was a span of 18 bases. The CDR3 extends over 15 amino acids. Per germline, CDR1 SEHNR and CDR2 FQNEAQ (reference sequence). The CDR3 DNA reads TGTGCCAGCAGCGGGGCGGGGCGCGGGTGGAATGAGCAGTTCTTC. Its translation: CASSGAGRGWNEQFF.